This passage covers 7 T cell receptor beta chains from one sample sequenced in a study of cytotoxic CD8 clonotypes in ibrutinib-treated CLL. The protocol was immunoSEQ multiplex PCR, while the TCRdb copy is restricted to in-frame clones and leaves out a portion. Of tens of thousands of clones listed, approximately 68% are singletons. Sample: PBMCs, taken after 24 months of ibrutinib treatment. The receptors come from a human donor with chronic lymphocytic leukemia.

This clone has just one count. The gene calls are TRBV4-1 and TRBJ2-1; 7 bases line up with TRBD1. V shed 3 bases and J 2 bases; nucleotides not matched to a gene: 4. This CDR3 is 15 amino acids long. CDR1 and CDR2 from the germline V gene are MGHRA and YSYEKL. This CDR3 reads CASSHPQGTYNEQFF. The DNA of the CDR3 is TGCGCCAGCAGCCACCCACAGGGGACCTACAATGAGCAGTTCTTC.

Here the CDR3 reads CSVDRSTSGAGTQYF. Written as DNA, the CDR3 is TGCAGCGTTGACCGGAGCACTAGCGGGGCGGGGACCCAGTACTTC. The chain couples TRBV29-1 to TRBJ2-5, with 10 bases that match TRBD2. The CDR3 has 15 amino acids. The ends lost 3 bases at V and 7 bases at J; junction bases unmatched: 11. Germline assignment: CDR1 SQVTM and CDR2 ANQGSEA. The complete variable domain, with remaining parts taken from reference TRBV29-1 and TRBJ2-5, reads SAVISQKPSRDICQRGTSLTIQCQVDSQVTMMFWYRQQPGQSLTLIATANQGSEATYESGFVIDKFPISRPNLTFSTLTVSNMSPEDSSIYLCSVDRSTSGAGTQYFGPGTRLLVL.

This clone has a handful of counts. This sequence joins TRBV5-1 and TRBJ1-2; 7 bases align to TRBD1. The CDR3 consists of 13 residues. Germline CDR1 SGHRS, CDR2 YFSETQ. J lost 9 bases, V lost 3 bases, and 8 bases had no gene match. The CDR3 region has the DNA TGCGCCAGCAGCTGGGACAGCCTATTGAGCTACACCTTC. Its protein is CASSWDSLLSYTF.

This rearrangement joins TRBV2 to TRBJ1-1; 7 nucleotides line up with TRBD1. CDR1 and CDR2 (germline): SNHLY, FYNNEI. This CDR3 has 16 amino acids. Trimming at V came to 3 bases and at J to 3 bases, leaving 10 bases not matched to a gene. The CDR3 reads CASSEGGDSSDTEAFF. Written as DNA, the CDR3 is TGTGCCAGCAGTGAGGGGGGGGACAGCTCGGACACTGAAGCTTTCTTT.

V usage is TRBV11-1 and J usage is TRBJ1-2; tentative D call: TRBD1 (5 bases). The length of the CDR3 is 14 residues. V was cut by 3 bases and J by 5 bases, with 13 bases left in between. Germline CDR1 SGHAT, CDR2 FQDESV (reference sequence). CDR3 loop: CASSLGTTSYGYTF. The CDR3 region has the DNA TGTGCCAGCAGCTTGGGGACGACGAGTTATGGCTACACCTTC.

The chain links TRBV12-5 to TRBJ2-7; D is perhaps TRBD1 or TRBD2 (5 bases each). The germline gives CDR1 LGHNT, CDR2 FRNRAP. This CDR3 has 16 amino acids. The V end lost 1 base, the J end lost 5 bases, and 18 bases lay between the germline ends. The CDR3 here is CASGLALSGSSNEQYF. The CDR3 nucleotides read TGTGCTAGTGGTTTGGCATTATCAGGGAGCAGCAACGAGCAGTACTTC.

The chain recombines TRBV7-2 with TRBJ2-3, with 9 positions matching TRBD2. CDR1 and CDR2 (germline): SGHTA, FQGNSA. V lost 6 bases to trimming and J lost 2 bases; unmatched junction nucleotides: 6. The CDR3 length is 15 residues. The DNA for the CDR3 is TGTGCCAGCAGGTATACTAGCGGGTTCACAGATACGCAGTATTTT. This encodes CASRYTSGFTDTQYF.